This TCR beta chain was documented in a study of response to subunit inactivated influenza vaccine (dated by TCRdb to the late 2010s). General notes on the study: Deep quantitative profiling of the T cell receptor repertoire was used in the study to follow responses to a trivalent subunit inactivated influenza vaccine. General study outcomes and caveats: The authors proposed that each seasonal influenza vaccination may bring in only a limited number of new T cells.

Library preparation used RT-PCR. Sequencing was performed on an Illumina HiSeq 2500. TCRdb passed the public sequencing reads through fastp at Q25 and MiXCR, retaining productive beta sequences. Entries that share a CDR3 protein sequence are merged under the most common genes and DNA. The sample contains roughly 520,000 distinct CDR3 sequences, roughly 25% of them found a single time. Of the sample, around 2% falls within the top ten clones. The sample holds a few counts of this clonotype. Its binding antigen is unknown. Base quality data are lacking; no much larger clone is found one base away. Here the sequenced sample was CD4+ T cells sorted from PBMCs, taken about 5 days after vaccination. This clonotype was sampled from a man aged 45-65 years who received an inactivated influenza vaccine. Donor details come from another sample of the same person, matched by shared clones.

Read as DNA, the sequence is TGCAGTGCTGAACCCGCGGACAGGGGAGGCAAAAACATTCAGTACTTC. Its translation is CSAEPADRGGKNIQYF. Recombination linked TRBV20-1 to TRBJ2-4, with 9 middle bases fitting TRBD1. Trimming leaves V shorter by 5 bases and J shorter by 3 bases, with the junction holding 11 bases beyond the gene matches. As encoded in the germline V gene (reference sequence), CDR1 is DFQATT while CDR2 is SNEGSKA. Taken from cysteine to phenylalanine, the CDR3 has 16 residues. Here the CDR3 DNA is all that survives: 48 bases in frame from base 1.